This T cell receptor (beta chain) is from a study of T-cell memory formation after mild COVID-19. This clonotype was recorded a few times. Its antigen is unidentified. The CDR3 consists of 15 residues. From germline, CDR1 is SGHAT and CDR2 FQNNGV. V was clipped by 5 bases and J by 2 bases, with 14 bases between them. Overall study results and limits: Memory from before infection featured some responding clones, which suggests cross-reactive memory joined.

TCRdb recomputed calls from the 5' RACE reads with MiXCR, one row per CDR3 protein. Of approximately 180,000 distinct CDR3 sequences listed, about a sixth are singletons. The sample consisted of PBMCs or a T cell subset sorted from them (not recorded which). V and J are TRBV11-2 and TRBJ2-3; D is perhaps TRBD2 (6 bases). This receptor was identified in an adult woman who had mild COVID-19 (a few samples of this study predate the infection). Cell type and time point are not known. The CDR3 protein is CASSRAGRNTDTQYF. DNA for the CDR3: TGTGCCAGCAGCCGTGCGGGACGGAACACAGATACGCAGTATTTT.